The 32 T cell receptor beta chains below all came from one sample that was sequenced in a study of T cells after yellow fever vaccination. A single record per CDR3 protein comes from TCRdb applying MiXCR to the 5' RACE reads. The sample yields some 300,000 distinct CDR3 sequences, roughly 8.7% seen once. The sequenced sample was CD4+ T cells sorted from PBMCs, obtained 5 days after the yellow fever booster vaccination. Source of these receptors: a man aged 18 to 30 who received the YFV17D yellow fever vaccine.

The chain uses TRBV6-5 and TRBJ1-2, with unresolved D. Germline-derived CDR1 and CDR2 are MNHEY and SVGAGI. CDR3 length: 13 amino acids. The V end lost 2 bases, the J end lost 2 bases, and 6 bases lay between the germline ends. The CDR3 DNA reads TGTGCCAGCAGTTACGACAACAACTATGGCTACACCTTC. It yields the protein CASSYDNNYGYTF.

The V gene is TRBV20-1, the J gene TRBJ1-5; possibly TRBD1 for D (6 bases). Germline CDR1 and CDR2: DFQATT and SNEGSKA (reference sequence). The V and J ends lost 5 bases and 2 bases respectively, with 13 bases between them. The CDR3 consists of 14 residues. CDR3 residues: CSALTGSGNQPQHF. DNA for the CDR3: TGCAGTGCTTTAACAGGGTCGGGCAATCAGCCCCAGCATTTT.

This clonotype appeared a few times. This chain uses TRBV6-2 or TRBV6-3 with TRBJ2-2, with TRBD1 matching over 8 bases. J was trimmed by 7 bases and V by 5 bases; bases with no gene match: 18. CDR1 and CDR2 from the germline V gene are MNHEY and SVGEGT. The length of the CDR3 is 18 residues. The CDR3 nucleotides are TGTGCCAGCAGTCATTGGACCTTAGACAGGGGCCCGAACGGGGAGCTGTTTTTT. The encoded protein is CASSHWTLDRGPNGELFF.

Only a few counts were recorded for this clonotype. The chain joins TRBV11-2 to TRBJ2-3; 7 positions match TRBD2. Germline CDR1 reads SGHAT; CDR2 reads FQNNGV. With 5 bases clipped from V and 6 bases from J, the junction kept 14 bases outside the gene matches. This CDR3 region has 16 residues. CDR3 sequence (DNA): TGTGCCAGCAGCGCCGCCCGCGCGGGGAGGGTCGATACGCAGTATTTT. It yields the protein CASSAARAGRVDTQYF.

This rearrangement joins TRBV4-2 to TRBJ2-5; 7 nucleotides match TRBD2. V lost 1 base to trimming and J lost 5 bases; unmatched junction nucleotides: 4. Germline assignment: CDR1 LGHNA and CDR2 YNFKEQ. This CDR3 has 14 amino acids. For the CDR3, the DNA is TGTGCCAGCAGCCAAGCCGGAGCGGGGGAGACCCAGTACTTC. Protein sequence: CASSQAGAGETQYF.

This clonotype showed up just a few times. This rearrangement joins TRBV18 to TRBJ2-2; D is possibly TRBD2 (5 bases). Trimming took 3 bases from V and 6 from J, leaving 17 bases between them. CDR1 is KGHSH, CDR2 LQKENI, per germline. The length of the CDR3 is 16 residues. The CDR3 bases are TGTGCCAGCTCACCCACCACTAGTTCCATCCCCGGGGAGCTGTTTTTT. Translation gives CASSPTTSSIPGELFF.

Ten or more counts support this clonotype. This chain connects TRBV12-3 or TRBV12-4 to TRBJ1-2; D is undetermined. The CDR3 runs 13 residues. V was pared by 5 bases and J by 7 bases, with 14 bases between. CDR3 DNA: TGTGCCAGCAGTGGGGTCCAGGCAGCTGGCTACACCTTC. Translating it yields CASSGVQAAGYTF.

This clonotype was observed at least ten times. This sequence joins TRBV27 and TRBJ2-1, with 9 bases matching TRBD2. The CDR3 runs 17 residues. The junction had 13 bases not matched to a gene; V was cut back by 4 bases and J by 6 bases. CDR1 is MNHEY, CDR2 SMNVEV, per germline (reference sequence). The DNA for the CDR3 is TGTGCCAGCAGTTGGTCGTGGCAGCGGGGGGCCGGCAATGAGCAGTTCTTC. It codes for CASSWSWQRGAGNEQFF.

This clonotype was observed a few times. V usage is TRBV4-3 and J usage is TRBJ2-6, with 9 nucleotides matching TRBD2. The CDR3 sequence is 16 residues long. Germline lookup yields CDR1 LGHNA and CDR2 YSLEER. The V and J ends lost 3 bases and 1 base, in that order; junction bases with no gene match: 1. The CDR3 sequence is CASSQTSGSGANVLTF. Here the CDR3 DNA reads TGCGCCAGCAGCCAGACTAGCGGTTCTGGGGCCAACGTCCTGACTTTC.

The CDR3 bases are TGCAGCGTCGGAACTACAGGGTTCGAGCAGTACTTC. It codes for CSVGTTGFEQYF. The chain is built from TRBV29-1 and TRBJ2-7; D might be TRBD1 (6 bases). The CDR3 spans 12 residues. The V and J ends lost 6 bases and 6 bases respectively, with 15 bases between them. Per germline, CDR1 SQVTM and CDR2 ANQGSEA.

About this clonotype: At one boundary the junction diverges from the germline segment, which might be a read error. The chain links TRBV7-9 to TRBJ2-1; 8 nucleotides align to TRBD1. This CDR3 spans 15 amino acids. Germline V gene lookup returns CDR1 SEHNR and CDR2 FQNEAQ (reference sequence). As DNA, the CDR3 is TGCGCCAGCAGCTTAGGCCAGGGGGCTGACAATGAGCAGTTCTTC. It translates to CASSLGQGADNEQFF.

The V and J genes are TRBV15 and TRBJ1-6, with D possibly TRBD1 on 5 matching bases. The CDR3 is made up of 15 amino acids. Trimming shortened V by 1 base and J by 7 bases, and 11 bases separated the two germline ends. Germline V lookup: CDR1 LNHNV, CDR2 YYDKDF (reference sequence). CDR3 bases: TGTGCCACCAGCAGAGGGGACGTATACAATTCACCCCTCCACTTT. Translation: CATSRGDVYNSPLHF.

The chain joins TRBV28 to TRBJ1-5; TRBD1 matches at 9 bases. The CDR3 consists of 17 residues. Germline CDR1 and CDR2: MDHEN and SYDVKM. Unmatched junction bases numbered 10, after V lost 6 bases and J lost 1 base. The CDR3 here is CASSHPRQGGSNQPQHF. CDR3 DNA sequence: TGTGCCAGCAGCCACCCCCGACAGGGGGGGAGCAATCAGCCCCAGCATTTT.

Many counts were recorded for this clonotype. The rearrangement joins TRBV10-3 to TRBJ2-3, with D perhaps matching TRBD1 (6 bases). Per the germline V gene, CDR1 is ENHRY and CDR2 is SYGVKD. The CDR3 extends over 13 amino acids. The V gene lost 6 bases and the J gene lost 2 bases, with 9 bases spanning the gap. The CDR3 DNA reads TGTGCCATCAGGGACAGCAACACAGATACGCAGTATTTT. Protein product: CAIRDSNTDTQYF.

This clonotype was seen many times. The chain carries TRBV10-2 and TRBJ2-5; TRBD2 aligns across 12 bases. The CDR3 is 15 amino acids. Germline V gene data show CDR1 as WSHSY and CDR2 as SAAADI. The ends lost 5 bases at V and 1 base at J; junction bases unmatched: 2. The CDR3 sequence is CASSLAGGPQETQYF. The CDR3 DNA is TGCGCCAGCAGTCTAGCGGGGGGGCCCCAAGAGACCCAGTACTTC.

The chain combines TRBV7-2 with TRBJ1-6; 7 bases fit TRBD1. V trimming: 1 base; J trimming: 7 bases; junction bases outside the gene matches: 7. This CDR3 has 16 amino acids. Germline CDR1 SGHTA, CDR2 FQGNSA. CDR3 bases: TGTGCCAGCAGCTTAGGGGGGGGACAGTACAATTCACCCCTCCACTTT. It translates to CASSLGGGQYNSPLHF.

This clonotype has ten or more counts. For the CDR3, the DNA is TGTGCCAGCAGCCAAGGAAGGGAGTACTCACCCCTCCACTTT. Its protein is CASSQGREYSPLHF. The rearrangement uses TRBV14 and TRBJ1-6; no reliable D call. V lost 1 base and J lost 10, with 11 bases in between. Germline loops: CDR1 SGHDN, CDR2 FVKESK. The CDR3 loop spans 14 amino acids.

V is TRBV12-3 or TRBV12-4 and J is TRBJ1-2, with D unresolved. Trimming shortened V by 6 bases and J by 8 bases, and 22 bases separated the two germline ends. The CDR3 runs 15 residues. The chain's CDR3 is CASRRFSANARGYTF. In DNA, the CDR3 is TGTGCCAGCAGACGATTTAGCGCCAACGCCAGGGGCTACACCTTC.

There are many counts of this clonotype. V is TRBV3-1 and J is TRBJ2-1; D is uncertain. Germline lookup yields CDR1 LGHDT and CDR2 YNNKEL (reference sequence). The CDR3 is made up of 13 amino acids. Trimming removed 4 bases at V and 7 bases at J, with 11 bases between. The CDR3, as DNA: TGTGCCAGCAGCCTCACGGGCTCTAATGAGCAGTTCTTC. It codes for CASSLTGSNEQFF.

The chain employs TRBV5-6 and TRBJ1-4, with 9 positions matching TRBD1. Germline V gene sequence: CDR1 SGHDT, CDR2 YYEEEE. Losses at the gene ends were 3 bases for V and 5 bases for J; bases not matched to a gene: 5. The CDR3 spans 15 residues. Here the CDR3 reads CASSSSGTGNEKLFF. CDR3 bases: TGTGCCAGCAGCTCCTCCGGGACAGGGAATGAAAAACTGTTTTTT.

The sample holds a few counts of this clonotype. This chain joins TRBV27 and TRBJ1-1; possibly TRBD1 for D (5 bases). The CDR3 contains 16 residues. Germline loops: CDR1 MNHEY, CDR2 SMNVEV (reference sequence). V lost 5 bases and J lost 2, with 18 bases in between. The CDR3 region is CASSPQLGRVNTEAFF. The CDR3 DNA follows: TGTGCCAGCAGTCCCCAGTTGGGCAGGGTCAACACTGAAGCTTTCTTT.

The J gene is TRBJ2-3, the V gene TRBV24-1; D is unclear. Germline lookup yields CDR1 KGHDR and CDR2 SFDVKD. The CDR3 length is 12 residues. Trimming removed 4 bases at V and 1 base at J, with 2 bases between. CDR3 DNA sequence: TGTGCCACCAGTGAAGGCACAGATACGCAGTATTTT. Translation gives CATSEGTDTQYF.

There are many counts of this clonotype. The chain combines TRBV4-3 with TRBJ2-5, with D perhaps matching TRBD2 (5 bases). The germline V gene encodes CDR1 LGHNA and CDR2 YSLEER. CDR3 length equals 15 residues. Deletions cut 0 bases from V and 5 bases from J, with 13 bases between. The CDR3, as DNA: TGCGCCAGCAGCCAAGAAAATACGGGGTGGGAGACCCAGTACTTC. Protein product: CASSQENTGWETQYF.

This clonotype came up many times. This rearrangement joins TRBV4-1 to TRBJ2-5; unclear D gene. Germline V gene sequence: CDR1 MGHRA, CDR2 YSYEKL. This CDR3 spans 15 amino acids. With 1 base removed from V and 0 bases from J, the gap between germline ends came to 9 bases. The CDR3 DNA reads TGCGCCAGCAGCCAAGGACTTCTAAACCAAGAGACCCAGTACTTC. Protein product: CASSQGLLNQETQYF.

The rearrangement uses TRBV20-1 and TRBJ2-3, with 9 bases matching TRBD2. Trimming took 3 bases from V and 0 from J; bases not matched to a gene: 4. Germline V lookup: CDR1 DFQATT, CDR2 SNEGSKA (reference sequence). The CDR3 has 15 amino acids. DNA of the CDR3: TGCAGTGCTAGGAAGCTAGCGGGGAGCACAGATACGCAGTATTTT. It codes for CSARKLAGSTDTQYF.

V gene TRBV4-3 combines with J gene TRBJ2-1; TRBD2 aligns across 7 bases. J lost 5 bases, V lost 2 bases, and 3 bases had no gene match. The V gene's germline CDR1 is LGHNA and CDR2 YSLEER. The CDR3 sequence is 14 residues long. The CDR3 DNA is TGCGCCAGCAGCCAAAGAGGGACTAACAATGAGCAGTTCTTC. Translation gives CASSQRGTNNEQFF.

This rearrangement joins TRBV7-2 to TRBJ2-5, with a weak D call TRBD2 (6 bases). This CDR3 spans 14 amino acids. Germline CDR1 is SGHTA and CDR2 is FQGNSA. Trimming shortened V by 7 bases and J by 1 base, and 13 bases separated the two germline ends. CDR3 protein: CASNHGGGQETQYF. CDR3 in DNA: TGTGCCAGCAATCACGGGGGAGGCCAAGAGACCCAGTACTTC.

The chain couples TRBV9 to TRBJ1-1, with 9 nucleotides matching TRBD1. Unmatched junction bases numbered 11, after V lost 3 bases and J lost 11 bases. CDR3 size: 14 residues. CDR1 and CDR2 (germline): SGDLS, YYNGEE. CDR3 amino acids: CASSAHTGGLVAFF. The CDR3 DNA sequence: TGTGCCAGCAGCGCTCACACAGGGGGCCTCGTGGCTTTCTTT. Full variable domain (outside the CDR3, taken from reference TRBV9 and TRBJ1-1): DSGVTQTPKHLITATGQRVTLRCSPRSGDLSVYWYQQSLDQGLQFLIQYYNGEERAKGNILERFSAQQFPDLHSELNLSSLELGDSALYFCASSAHTGGLVAFFGQGTRLTVV.

This clonotype was detected only a few times. The chain joins TRBV5-6 to TRBJ2-7, with 9 nucleotides matching TRBD2. Germline CDR1 and CDR2: SGHDT and YYEEEE. Losses at the gene ends were 4 bases for V and 3 bases for J; bases not matched to a gene: 8. The CDR3 is made up of 15 amino acids. The CDR3 nucleotides read TGTGCCAGCAGCGGAACGGGACTAGCATACTACGAGCAGTACTTC. It codes for CASSGTGLAYYEQYF.

This clonotype was found many times. The chain recombines TRBV15 with TRBJ1-2; the match to TRBD1 covers 7 bases. The CDR3 sequence is 14 residues long. V was pared by 5 bases and J by 8 bases, with 11 bases of the junction left unmatched. Per germline, CDR1 LNHNV and CDR2 YYDKDF (reference sequence). Here the CDR3 reads CATSARQGLWGYTF. For the CDR3, the DNA is TGTGCCACCAGCGCCCGACAGGGCCTGTGGGGCTACACCTTC.

V is TRBV18 and J is TRBJ2-7; tentative D call: TRBD2 (5 bases). Trimming removed 2 bases at V and 6 bases at J, with 11 bases between. The CDR3 loop spans 13 amino acids. Germline-derived CDR1 and CDR2 are KGHSH and LQKENI. CDR3 residues: CASSPRTFFEQYV. The CDR3 coding sequence is TGTGCCAGCTCACCAAGGACTTTCTTCGAGCAGTACGTC.

In this sample, this clonotype turned up once. At one of its ends the junction is not consistent with the germline gene, which may arise from a read error. The V call is TRBV11-2, the J call TRBJ1-4; 11 bases are shared with TRBD1. Per the germline V gene, CDR1 is SGHAT and CDR2 is FQNNGV. There are 14 residues in the CDR3. CDR3 DNA sequence: TGTGCCAGCAGCCCGGGGACAGGGGGTGAAAAACTGATTTTT. It is translated as CASSPGTGGEKLIF.